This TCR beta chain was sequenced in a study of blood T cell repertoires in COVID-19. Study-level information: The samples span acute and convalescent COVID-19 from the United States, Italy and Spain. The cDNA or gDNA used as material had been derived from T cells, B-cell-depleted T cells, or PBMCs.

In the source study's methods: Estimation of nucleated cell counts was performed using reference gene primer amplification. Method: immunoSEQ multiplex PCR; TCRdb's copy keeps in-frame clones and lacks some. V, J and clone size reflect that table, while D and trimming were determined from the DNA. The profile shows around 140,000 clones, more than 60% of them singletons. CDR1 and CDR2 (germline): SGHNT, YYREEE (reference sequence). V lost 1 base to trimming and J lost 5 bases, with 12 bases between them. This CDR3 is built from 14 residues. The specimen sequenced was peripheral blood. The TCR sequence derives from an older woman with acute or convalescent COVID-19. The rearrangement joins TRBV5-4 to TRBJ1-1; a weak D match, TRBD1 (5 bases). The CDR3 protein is CASSLQGSETEAFF. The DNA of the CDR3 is TGTGCCAGCAGCTTGCAGGGATCGGAGACTGAAGCTTTCTTT.